Presented here are 2 T cell receptor beta chains from one specimen sequenced in a study of shared clonotypes between healthy human individuals. Generated by immunoSEQ multiplex PCR, the TCRdb table keeps only in-frame clones and is missing some. The sample lists about 1.1 million clones, approximately 80% occurring once. The sequenced sample consisted of memory CD4+ T cells from PBMCs. Subset specified: CD45RA-negative fraction. The source is a man aged 18 to 35 in good health. Some clones in this sample may be carry-over from other donors' samples.

V is TRBV7-2 and J is TRBJ2-4; possibly TRBD1 or TRBD2 for D (5 bases each). Trimming removed 5 bases at V and 9 bases at J, with 8 bases between. The CDR3 length is 11 residues. Per the germline V gene, CDR1 is SGHTA and CDR2 is FQGNSA. The CDR3 is CASSPGSIQYF. The CDR3 nucleotides read TGTGCCAGCAGCCCAGGGAGCATTCAGTACTTC.

This rearrangement joins TRBV25-1 to TRBJ1-1; no reliable D call. Germline loops: CDR1 MGHDK, CDR2 SYGVNS. V was cut by 7 bases and J by 3 bases, with 12 bases left in between. The CDR3 sequence is 13 residues long. CDR3 region: CASIRTADTEAFF. The CDR3 nucleotides read TGTGCCAGCATCCGGACGGCGGACACTGAAGCTTTCTTT.